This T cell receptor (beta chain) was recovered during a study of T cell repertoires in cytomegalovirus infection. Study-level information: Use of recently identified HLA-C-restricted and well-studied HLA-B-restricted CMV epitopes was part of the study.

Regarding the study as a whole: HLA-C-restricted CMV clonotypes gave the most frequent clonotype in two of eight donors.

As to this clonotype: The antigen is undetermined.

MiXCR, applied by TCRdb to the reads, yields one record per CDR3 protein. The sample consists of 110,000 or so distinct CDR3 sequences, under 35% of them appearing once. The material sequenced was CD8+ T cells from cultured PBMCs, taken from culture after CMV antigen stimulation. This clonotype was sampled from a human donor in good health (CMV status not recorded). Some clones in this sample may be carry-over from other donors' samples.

The CDR3 DNA is TGCGCCAGCAGCCAAGGACTTAACTATGGCTACACCTTC. Amino acids: CASSQGLNYGYTF. The chain combines TRBV4-1 with TRBJ1-2; D ambiguous. The CDR3 totals 13 residues. The germline V gene has CDR1 MGHRA and CDR2 YSYEKL. The ends were cut back, 1 base at V and 1 base at J, with 4 bases in the middle.